The T cell receptor beta chain under discussion was sequenced for a study of chemoradiotherapy in HPV16-positive cancers. About the study: Candidate HPV-specific T-cell clones and common TCR motifs came from functional assays in two HPV16-positive patients.

Assay: immunoSEQ multiplex PCR; the TCRdb copy retains only in-frame clones and omits some. Of approximately 35,000 clones listed, approximately 90% are singletons. The ends lost 3 bases at V and 6 bases at J; junction bases unmatched: 7. The CDR3 length is 15 residues. The germline CDR1 and CDR2 sequences are SEHNR and FQNEAQ (reference sequence). This TCR derives from a human donor with HPV-associated anogenital cancer. The genes are TRBV7-9 and TRBJ2-2; 7 bases are shared with TRBD1. The specimen was blood, collected from a patient who underwent chemoradiotherapy. The DNA of the CDR3 is TGTGCCAGCAGCTTCCCGGGACAGAGGCCCGGGGAGCTGTTTTTT. This gives the protein CASSFPGQRPGELFF.